Below, 15 T cell receptor beta chains from the same sample are listed, as sequenced in a study of CD8+ T cells in alopecia areata. The treatment here: oral pan-JAK inhibitor, 5-10 mg twice daily. Collected material from alopecia areata patients comprised lesional scalp punch biopsies and peripheral blood. RNA, once extracted, was reverse transcribed into cDNA for use as the sequencing template. Profiling relied on immunoSEQ multiplex PCR, and the TCRdb table lists in-frame clones only, not all of them. The repertoire holds under 6,500 clones, around 65% seen once, with around 9.4% in the top ten. The source was skin, collected at approximately week 31, from a patient treated with tofacitinib. These receptors were collected from a human donor with alopecia areata.

The rearrangement joins TRBV19 to TRBJ2-7, with TRBD2 identical over 8 bases. CDR1 is LNHDA, CDR2 SQIVND, per germline (reference sequence). V lost 3 bases, J lost 0 bases, and 10 bases stayed unmatched. The CDR3 has 17 residues. This chain's CDR3 is CASSIDFAGTSSYEQYF. In DNA, the CDR3 is TGTGCCAGTAGTATCGATTTCGCCGGGACTAGCTCCTACGAGCAGTACTTC. The whole variable domain, remainder taken from reference TRBV19 and TRBJ2-7, is DGGITQSPKYLFRKEGQNVTLSCEQNLNHDAMYWYRQDPGQGLRLIYYSQIVNDFQKGDIAEGYSVSREKKESFPLTVTSAQKNPTAFYLCASSIDFAGTSSYEQYFGPGTRLTVT.

Remarks on this clone: A read error may produce the germline difference seen at one junction end. The genes are TRBV6-6 and TRBJ2-7; D is perhaps TRBD2 (6 bases). Germline CDR1 MNHNY, CDR2 SVGAGI (reference sequence). The CDR3 has 13 amino acids. The CDR3 here is CASSYSLTGDNHF. The DNA for the CDR3 is TGTGCCAGCAGTTACTCGTTAACGGGAGACAACCACTTC.

The CDR3 loop reads CASSIPGGDQPQHF. The CDR3 DNA follows: TGTGCCAGCAGTATCCCAGGGGGAGATCAGCCCCAGCATTTT. V gene TRBV6-1 combines with J gene TRBJ1-5, with TRBD1 matching over 7 bases. Germline V CDR1 and CDR2: MNHNS, SASEGT. Trimming took 5 bases from V and 5 from J; bases not matched to a gene: 6. This CDR3 region has 14 residues.

This clone was picked up one time. V gene TRBV29-1 combines with J gene TRBJ1-1, with 10 positions matching TRBD1. There are 13 residues in the CDR3. Germline CDR1 and CDR2: SQVTM and ANQGSEA. The trim removed 7 bases at V and 5 bases at J, leaving 7 bases unmatched. CDR3 nucleotide sequence: TGCAGCGCTTACCCGGGACAGGGGACTGAAGCTTTCTTT. This gives the protein CSAYPGQGTEAFF.

The V gene is TRBV4-1, the J gene TRBJ2-2; 7 bases are a match to TRBD2. The CDR3 runs to 16 residues. Germline assignment: CDR1 MGHRA and CDR2 YSYEKL. V lost 4 bases and J lost 0; bases outside the gene matches: 5. CDR3 DNA sequence: TGCGCCAGCAGCCCGAGAGCGGGGACGAACACCGGGGAGCTGTTTTTT. Translated: CASSPRAGTNTGELFF.

The CDR3 DNA reads as TGCGCCAGCAGCAGGGGCCAACAGGGGCTCGGTGAAGCTTTCTTT. This codes for CASSRGQQGLGEAFF. J is TRBJ1-1 and V is TRBV5-1, with 7 bases matching TRBD1. V was pared by 4 bases and J by 7 bases, with 13 bases of the junction left unmatched. The V gene's germline CDR1 is SGHRS and CDR2 YFSETQ. This CDR3 is 15 amino acids long.

In this sample, this clone turned up a few times. CDR3 DNA: TGTGCCAGCAGCTTACCGTCGGGGCGAAACACCGGGGAGCTGTTTTTT. Translating it yields CASSLPSGRNTGELFF. The J gene is TRBJ2-2, the V gene TRBV5-4; D is possibly TRBD1 or TRBD2 (5 bases each). Trimming left V 2 bases short and J 2 bases short, with 13 bases between. Germline V gene lookup returns CDR1 SGHNT and CDR2 YYREEE (reference sequence). This CDR3 has 16 amino acids.

This chain joins TRBV5-6 and TRBJ1-6, with D maybe TRBD1 (6 bases). From germline, CDR1 is SGHDT and CDR2 YYEEEE. V lost 3 bases and J 10 bases, leaving 17 bases between the germline ends. This CDR3 region has 15 residues. The chain's CDR3 is CASSSRGTWVSPLHF. CDR3 DNA: TGTGCCAGCAGCTCACGCGGGACATGGGTATCACCCCTCCACTTT.

The chain recombines TRBV27 with TRBJ2-6; D remains unclear. The CDR3 consists of 15 residues. Germline V CDR1 and CDR2: MNHEY, SMNVEV (reference sequence). Trimming shortened V by 5 bases and J by 0 bases, and 8 bases separated the two germline ends. The CDR3 spells CASSPTSSGANVLTF. The CDR3 DNA follows: TGTGCCAGCAGTCCGACCAGCTCTGGGGCCAACGTCCTGACTTTC.

The chain links TRBV7-6 to TRBJ1-1; the D gene is possibly TRBD1 (5 bases). The CDR3 consists of 16 residues. The ends were cut back, 5 bases at V and 7 bases at J, with 23 bases in the middle. CDR1 and CDR2 (germline): SGHVS, FNYEAQ. The CDR3 DNA follows: TGTGCCAGCAGCCCGGGACCGGGGCGCAGGGAGAATGAAGCTTTCTTT. The encoded protein is CASSPGPGRRENEAFF.

The chain uses TRBV5-4 and TRBJ2-3, with 7 positions matching TRBD2. The germline CDR1 and CDR2 sequences are SGHNT and YYREEE (reference sequence). The CDR3 has 15 amino acids. The V segment lost 5 bases and the J segment 5 bases; nucleotides outside the gene matches: 11. DNA for the CDR3: TGTGCCAGCAGAACCGGAGGGAGGGCCCTAGATACGCAGTATTTT. This codes for CASRTGGRALDTQYF.

The chain employs TRBV4-1 and TRBJ2-1; D perhaps matches TRBD1 (5 bases). V was pared by 1 base and J by 0 bases, with 10 bases between. The CDR3 contains 16 residues. Germline lookup yields CDR1 MGHRA and CDR2 YSYEKL. DNA for the CDR3: TGCGCCAGCAGCCAAGTGGACATGGTCTCCTACAATGAGCAGTTCTTC. As protein: CASSQVDMVSYNEQFF.

Only one count was recorded for this clone. The J gene is TRBJ2-2, the V gene TRBV27, with TRBD2 matching over 8 bases. The germline V gene encodes CDR1 MNHEY and CDR2 SMNVEV (reference sequence). CDR3 length: 16 amino acids. The V and J ends lost 6 bases and 3 bases, in that order; junction bases with no gene match: 9. CDR3 sequence reads: CASRAGAGIYTGELFF. The CDR3, as DNA: TGTGCCAGCAGAGCGGGAGCGGGGATATACACCGGGGAGCTGTTTTTT.

The chain is built from TRBV27 and TRBJ1-2, with D possibly matching TRBD1 (6 bases). V gave up 5 bases and J gave up 1 base, with 11 bases separating them. The germline V gene has CDR1 MNHEY and CDR2 SMNVEV (reference sequence). The CDR3 is 14 residues long. CDR3 residues: CASSGRGLNYGYTF. CDR3 nucleotide sequence: TGTGCCAGCAGTGGGCGGGGGCTTAACTATGGCTACACCTTC.

The chain has TRBV20-1 and TRBJ1-2; no reliable D call. The V and J ends lost 4 bases and 6 bases respectively, with 9 bases between them. The CDR3 length is 11 residues. The germline V gene encodes CDR1 DFQATT and CDR2 SNEGSKA (reference sequence). The CDR3 bases are TGCAGTGCTAAGGGTGGGAATGGCTACACCTTC. As protein: CSAKGGNGYTF.